This TCR beta chain appears in the sequencing data of a study of blood T cell repertoires in COVID-19 (dated by TCRdb to 2019 to 2021). Turning to the overall study: Samples from collaborators originated in the United States, Italy and Spain and spanned both the acute and convalescent phases of COVID-19. The material from the prospective study consisted of cDNA or gDNA derived from T cells, B-cell-depleted T cells, or PBMCs. Subjects who had been exposed to COVID-19, were actively infected with it, or had recovered from it provided the deeply sampled blood TCRbeta repertoires that made up the dataset. A freely available public database, intended as a resource for researchers studying the immune response to SARS-CoV-2, is where the repertoires were released. The samples were drawn from two sources: the first 160 participants of the ongoing ImmuneRACE study, and over 1,000 subjects contributed by 6 global collaborators. A de-identified subject ID, COVID-19 status, age in years and sex were almost always included in the sample metadata. Where HLA class I and class II types were available, the types were taken from metadata supplied by the sample provider, not from assay-based typing. What the study reported, not specific to this receptor: How much clinical and demographic metadata was included differed by source and by participant, and the metadata was provided uncurated.

Notes on this clone: The clone's antigen remains unknown. No quality values exist for individual bases; no much larger clone is one base distant.

TCRbeta CDR3 regions were amplified from genomic DNA using the immunoSEQ Assay, a bias-controlled multiplex PCR. As for the authors' bioinformatics: The number of nucleated cells in each sample was estimated by amplification of reference gene primers within the assay. To quantify the absolute abundance of each unique TCRbeta CDR3 rearrangement, sequence reads were collapsed and filtered. For each sample, productive Simpson clonality was calculated as the square root of Simpson's diversity index over productive rearrangements. Imported from immuneACCESS, the table was reduced by TCRdb to in-frame sequences with V and J called. These copies leave out some clones; in studies compared against another copy, an unresolved V gene accounts for under half, and the cause of the remainder is not known. Clonal size and the V and J genes are those of that table, whereas D and trimming came from the DNA. A total of more than 450,000 clones appear in this sample, approximately 90% of them only once. The top ten clonotypes cover roughly 0.7% of the sample.

Looking up the germline V gene yields CDR1 SGHDT and CDR2 YYEEEE. Trimming removed 1 base from V and 4 bases from J, leaving 17 bases between the germline ends. Taken from cysteine to phenylalanine, the CDR3 has 16 residues. The CDR3 DNA has 48 bases and is translated from base 1. Participants in the prospective study were enrolled through a virtual design, were aged about 18 to 100 years, and lived in about two dozen United States geographic areas. Cohort assignment in the prospective study relied on participant-reported clinical history from a screening survey and a study questionnaire. ImmuneRACE Cohort 3 recovered participants were defined by two consecutive negative NP/OP PCR tests, healthcare professional clearance, or symptom resolution. In the prospective study, mobile phlebotomists collected whole blood, serum and a nasopharyngeal or oropharyngeal swab from each participant. Participants in the prospective study had the option to provide additional blood draws and questionnaires over a 2-month period. Blood samples from the prospective study were shipped frozen or at room temperature prior to DNA extraction.

The sample taken for sequencing was PBMCs or T cells enriched from blood (not recorded which). This sequence originates from a woman aged 18-30 years who had recovered from COVID-19. This chain is built from TRBV5-6 and TRBJ1-2, with a weak D call of TRBD1 (6 bases match). At the DNA level, the sequence is TGTGCCAGCAGCTTGTTTAATTACCGGGGGGCCTATGGCTACACCTTC. Its protein product is CASSLFNYRGAYGYTF.